These T cell receptor beta chains were read from a single sample in a study of somatic mutations in cytotoxic T cells in rheumatoid arthritis. The method was immunoSEQ multiplex PCR; TCRdb's version includes in-frame clones alone and lacks a portion of them. The top ten clones hold approximately 6.3% of a sample with about 19,000 clones, 85% of them seen once. Sequencing was carried out using CD8+ T cells sorted from blood. The receptors derive from a woman aged 40 to 50 with rheumatoid arthritis. Both conserved end residues are part of each CDR3. The D gene is left open where the match is weak. A row's size may be missing; if present it is once, few, many or a size class.

cdr3_nt: TGTGCCACCAGCTGGGAGGACACCGGGGAGCTGTTTTTT
cdr3_aa: CATSWEDTGELFF
j_call: TRBJ2-2
d_call: -
clone_size: -
v_call: TRBV15

cdr3_nt: TGTGCCAGCAGCTTTGGACAGAGCATGAACACTGAAGCTTTCTTT
cdr3_aa: CASSFGQSMNTEAFF
j_call: TRBJ1-1
d_call: -
clone_size: -
v_call: TRBV5-6

cdr3_nt: TGTGCCGGCAGCTTACAGGGACAGGGAGACAACACCGGGGAGCTGTTTTTT
cdr3_aa: CAGSLQGQGDNTGELFF
j_call: TRBJ2-2
d_call: TRBD1
clone_size: -
v_call: TRBV7-9

cdr3_nt: TGTGCCAGCAGTCCCTCGGGACTAGCGGGGGGGCCTATCCCCCATGAGCAGTTCTTC
cdr3_aa: CASSPSGLAGGPIPHEQFF
j_call: TRBJ2-1
d_call: TRBD2
clone_size: -
v_call: TRBV27

cdr3_nt: TGTGCCTGGAATAACAGGGGGCACTCAATAAGAGGCCATGAGCAGTTCTTC
cdr3_aa: CAWNNRGHSIRGHEQFF
j_call: TRBJ2-1
d_call: TRBD1
clone_size: -
v_call: TRBV30

cdr3_nt: TGTGCTAGTGGCGAGGATCGAGAGACCCAGTACTTC
cdr3_aa: CASGEDRETQYF
j_call: TRBJ2-5
d_call: -
clone_size: -
v_call: TRBV12-5

cdr3_nt: TGTGCCAGCAGGACAAGCTACACCTTC
cdr3_aa: CASRTSYTF
j_call: TRBJ1-2
d_call: -
clone_size: -
v_call: TRBV2

cdr3_nt: TGTGCCAGCAGCGAACAGGGCCACAATGAGCAGTTCTTC
cdr3_aa: CASSEQGHNEQFF
j_call: TRBJ2-1
d_call: -
clone_size: -
v_call: TRBV2

cdr3_nt: TGTGCCACCCTATACATGAAGGGGCAATCTCATGGCTACACCTTC
cdr3_aa: CATLYMKGQSHGYTF
j_call: TRBJ1-2
d_call: -
clone_size: few
v_call: TRBV2

cdr3_nt: TGTGCCAGCAGTGAAACTTTAGGAGTTTCCCTCTTCTTC
cdr3_aa: CASSETLGVSLFF
j_call: TRBJ2-7
d_call: -
clone_size: -
v_call: TRBV2